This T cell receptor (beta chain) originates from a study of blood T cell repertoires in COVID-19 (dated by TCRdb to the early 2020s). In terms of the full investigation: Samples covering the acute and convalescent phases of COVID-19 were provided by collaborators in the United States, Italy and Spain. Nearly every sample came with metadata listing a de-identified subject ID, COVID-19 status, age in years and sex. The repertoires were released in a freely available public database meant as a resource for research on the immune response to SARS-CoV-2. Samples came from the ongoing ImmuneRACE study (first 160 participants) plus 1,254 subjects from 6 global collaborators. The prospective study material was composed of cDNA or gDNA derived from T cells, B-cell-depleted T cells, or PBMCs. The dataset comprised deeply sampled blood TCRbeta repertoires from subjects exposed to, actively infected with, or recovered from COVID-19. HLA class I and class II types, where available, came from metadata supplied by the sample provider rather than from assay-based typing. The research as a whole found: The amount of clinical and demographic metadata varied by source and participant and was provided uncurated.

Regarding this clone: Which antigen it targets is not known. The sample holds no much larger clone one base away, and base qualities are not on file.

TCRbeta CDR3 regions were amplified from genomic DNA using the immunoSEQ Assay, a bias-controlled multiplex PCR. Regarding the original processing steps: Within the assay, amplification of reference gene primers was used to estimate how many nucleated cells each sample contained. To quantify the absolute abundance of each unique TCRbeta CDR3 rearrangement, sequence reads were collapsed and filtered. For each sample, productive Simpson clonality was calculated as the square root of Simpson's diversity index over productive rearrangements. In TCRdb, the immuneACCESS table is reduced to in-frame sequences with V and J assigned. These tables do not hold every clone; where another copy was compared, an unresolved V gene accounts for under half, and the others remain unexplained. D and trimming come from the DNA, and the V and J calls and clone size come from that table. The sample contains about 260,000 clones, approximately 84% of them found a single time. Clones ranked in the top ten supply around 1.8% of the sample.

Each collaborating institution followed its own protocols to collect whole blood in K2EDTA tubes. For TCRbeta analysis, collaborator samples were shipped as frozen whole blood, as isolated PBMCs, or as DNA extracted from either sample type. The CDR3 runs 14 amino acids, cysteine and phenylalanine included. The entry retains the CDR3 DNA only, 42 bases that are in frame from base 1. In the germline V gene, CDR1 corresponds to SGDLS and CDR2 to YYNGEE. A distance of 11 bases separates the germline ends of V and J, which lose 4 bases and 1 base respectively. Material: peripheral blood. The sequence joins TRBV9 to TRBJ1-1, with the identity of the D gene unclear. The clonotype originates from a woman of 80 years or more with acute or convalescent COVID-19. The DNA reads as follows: TGTGCCAGCAGCCCCTTTCAGTGGAACACTGAAGCTTTCTTT. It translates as CASSPFQWNTEAFF.